These 28 T cell receptor beta chains originate from one sample sequenced in a study of T cell responses to AZD1222 COVID-19 vaccine. Sequenced by immunoSEQ multiplex PCR; TCRdb stores in-frame clones only, minus some. The table includes approximately 50,000 clones, 75% to 90% detected once. The starting material was peripheral blood, obtained 28 days after the second AZD1222 dose. The receptors were gathered from an adult who received the AZD1222 COVID-19 vaccine.

The chain is built from TRBV18 and TRBJ2-7; 8 bases fit TRBD2. CDR1 is KGHSH, CDR2 LQKENI, per germline. This CDR3 spans 14 amino acids. V trimming: 3 bases; J trimming: 2 bases; junction bases outside the gene matches: 3. CDR3 sequence reads: CASSPTSATYEQYF. The CDR3 DNA sequence: TGTGCCAGCTCACCGACTAGCGCTACCTACGAGCAGTACTTC.

The J gene is TRBJ1-3, the V gene TRBV28, with D perhaps TRBD1 (5 bases). This CDR3 spans 15 amino acids. The V end was cut by 6 bases, the J end by 0 bases, with 12 bases between. Germline V gene lookup returns CDR1 MDHEN and CDR2 SYDVKM. The CDR3, as DNA: TGTGCCAGCAGGTCAGCAGGGAGCTCTGGAAACACCATATATTTT. This encodes CASRSAGSSGNTIYF.

In DNA, the CDR3 is TGTGCCAGCAGCACCGGCCCCAGGGAGCCCCAGCATTTT. Translation: CASSTGPREPQHF. V and J are TRBV12-3 or TRBV12-4 and TRBJ1-5; D might be TRBD1 (5 bases). Trimming pared 6 bases from V and 8 bases from J, leaving 14 bases between. The CDR3 has 13 residues.

The gene calls are TRBV4-3 and TRBJ1-3, with D possibly being TRBD1 (6 bases). Germline CDR1 reads LGHNA; CDR2 reads YSLEER. The CDR3 consists of 15 residues. Trimming removed 0 bases at V and 3 bases at J, with 9 bases between. The CDR3 nucleotides read TGCGCCAGCAGCCAAGATCGACAGGTTGGAAACACCATATATTTT. It codes for CASSQDRQVGNTIYF.

V and J are TRBV11-2 and TRBJ2-2; D ambiguous. The ends were cut back, 3 bases at V and 3 bases at J, with 8 bases in the middle. Germline CDR1 SGHAT, CDR2 FQNNGV. This CDR3 comprises 14 residues. The CDR3 here is CASSLALYTGELFF. The CDR3 DNA reads TGTGCCAGCAGCTTGGCTCTTTACACCGGGGAGCTGTTTTTT.

The DNA for the CDR3 is TGTGCCAGCCAGAATTCCCCCTCCTACAATGAGCAGTTCTTC. Translated, it gives CASQNSPSYNEQFF. V is TRBV19 and J is TRBJ2-1, with D unresolved. V was pared by 9 bases and J by 0 bases, with 12 bases between. Germline V gene sequence: CDR1 LNHDA, CDR2 SQIVND (reference sequence). This CDR3 has 14 residues.

Only a few counts were recorded for this clone. This sequence joins TRBV4-3 and TRBJ1-1; D may be TRBD1 (5 bases). The germline V gene encodes CDR1 LGHNA and CDR2 YSLEER. Trimming took off 0 bases at V and 9 bases at J, with 11 bases between the two ends. The CDR3 is 13 residues long. The CDR3 nucleotides are TGCGCCAGCAGCCAAGATTCCGCAGGGAAAGCTTTCTTT. It translates to CASSQDSAGKAFF.

The V and J genes are TRBV29-1 and TRBJ2-1, with D perhaps given as TRBD1 or TRBD2 (6 bases each). The germline V and J ends were trimmed by 7 bases and 7 bases, with 20 bases remaining between them. The CDR3 covers 14 residues. Looked up from germline, CDR1 is SQVTM and CDR2 is ANQGSEA. For the CDR3, the DNA is TGCAGCGCCCCCAAGGGGGGTCCTTTGAATGAGCAGTTCTTC. It encodes CSAPKGGPLNEQFF.

This rearrangement joins TRBV19 to TRBJ1-5; weak D call: TRBD1 (5 bases). The CDR3 covers 15 residues. Per germline, CDR1 LNHDA and CDR2 SQIVND (reference sequence). The ends were cut back, 7 bases at V and 2 bases at J, with 15 bases in the middle. The chain's CDR3 is CASTYDSFGNQPQHF. For the CDR3, the DNA is TGTGCCAGTACCTACGACAGTTTTGGCAATCAGCCCCAGCATTTT.

The chain links TRBV27 to TRBJ1-3; D is unclear. Germline CDR1 MNHEY, CDR2 SMNVEV (reference sequence). The CDR3 contains 11 residues. V dropped 8 bases and J dropped 12 bases, with 14 bases sitting between them. The CDR3: CASLRDPSIYF. In DNA form, the CDR3 reads TGTGCCAGCCTAAGAGATCCCAGCATATATTTT.

This chain uses TRBV28 with TRBJ2-7; D is undetermined. Trimming took off 6 bases at V and 1 base at J, with 4 bases between the two ends. Germline lookup yields CDR1 MDHEN and CDR2 SYDVKM. The CDR3 extends over 11 amino acids. CDR3 loop: CASRVSYEQYF. In DNA form, the CDR3 reads TGTGCCAGCAGGGTTTCCTACGAGCAGTACTTC.

The sample holds one count of this clone. J is TRBJ2-3 and V is TRBV5-4, with TRBD1 matching 9 bases. This CDR3 contains 15 residues. Germline V gives CDR1 SGHNT, CDR2 YYREEE (reference sequence). Germline trimming cut 4 bases from V and 4 bases from J; bases unmatched to any gene: 7. The CDR3 bases are TGTGCCAGCAGCCCTCGACAGGGGGTAGCAGATACGCAGTATTTT. This gives the protein CASSPRQGVADTQYF.

This clone was recorded once. The chain joins TRBV19 to TRBJ1-4; D gene uncertain. This CDR3 region has 15 residues. Trimming stripped 4 bases from V and 7 bases from J, with 16 bases between. Germline V gene data show CDR1 as LNHDA and CDR2 as SQIVND (reference sequence). CDR3 coding DNA: TGTGCCAGTAGTACCGACGGACTTGGTAGTGAAAAACTGTTTTTT. This gives the protein CASSTDGLGSEKLFF.

The J gene is TRBJ1-5, the V gene TRBV15; TRBD1 agrees at 7 bases. This CDR3 region has 15 residues. Germline lookup yields CDR1 LNHNV and CDR2 YYDKDF (reference sequence). The trim removed 1 base at V and 4 bases at J, leaving 4 bases unmatched. The CDR3 nucleotides read TGTGCCACCAGCAGAGGACAGGGCGAGAATCAGCCCCAGCATTTT. The encoded protein is CATSRGQGENQPQHF.

Notes on this clone: At one of its ends the junction is not consistent with the germline gene, which may arise from a read error. The CDR3 sequence is CASTLGLAGENEQFF. The CDR3 DNA reads as TGCGCCAGCACCTTGGGGCTAGCGGGAGAGAATGAGCAGTTCTTC. The chain employs TRBV5-1 and TRBJ2-1; 10 bases agree with TRBD2. CDR3 size: 15 residues. The germline CDR1 and CDR2 sequences are SGHRS and YFSETQ.

The chain uses TRBV19 and TRBJ1-5; D is unresolved. V lost 6 bases, J lost 5 bases, and 8 bases lay in between. The CDR3 is made up of 12 amino acids. In germline, CDR1 is LNHDA, CDR2 SQIVND (reference sequence). CDR3 bases: TGTGCCAGTAGCCCCAGCGATCAGCCCCAGCATTTT. This gives the protein CASSPSDQPQHF.

In its sample, this clone was seen once. V usage is TRBV7-6 and J usage is TRBJ1-5; D not resolved. CDR1 and CDR2 (germline): SGHVS, FNYEAQ. Trimming took off 0 bases at V and 3 bases at J, with 3 bases between the two ends. CDR3 length: 13 residues. CDR3 protein: CASSLAFNQPQHF. For the CDR3, the DNA is TGTGCCAGCAGCTTAGCTTTCAATCAGCCCCAGCATTTT.

This clone was seen only a few times. The V and J genes are TRBV30 and TRBJ2-7; possibly TRBD1 or TRBD2 for D (5 bases each). The CDR3 length is 11 residues. Germline loops: CDR1 GTSNPN, CDR2 SVGIG (reference sequence). The V end was cut by 5 bases, the J end by 9 bases, with 14 bases between. The CDR3 bases are TGTGCCTGGGGGACCGCTCTAAGGCAGTACTTC. Translation: CAWGTALRQYF.

The genes are TRBV19 and TRBJ2-5, with 7 nucleotides matching TRBD2. The CDR3 length is 14 residues. Trimming at V came to 5 bases and at J to 2 bases, leaving 5 bases not matched to a gene. Germline V CDR1 and CDR2: LNHDA, SQIVND (reference sequence). CDR3 in DNA: TGTGCCAGTAGTTCACTAGCGAGTCAAGAGACCCAGTACTTC. Translated: CASSSLASQETQYF.

This clone turned up a few times. This same CDR3 is encoded by further DNA sequences in the sample. The V call is TRBV6-5, the J call TRBJ1-1; possible D gene TRBD1, 5 bases. The V end lost 0 bases, the J end lost 1 base, and 9 bases lay between the germline ends. Germline V gene lookup returns CDR1 MNHEY and CDR2 SVGAGI. There are 15 residues in the CDR3. The CDR3 loop is CASSYSGRGNTEAFF. DNA of the CDR3: TGTGCCAGCAGTTACTCAGGGAGGGGGAACACTGAAGCTTTCTTT.

This clone has only one observation. The chain has TRBV19 and TRBJ2-2; 8 nucleotides align to TRBD1. V was pared by 9 bases and J by 4 bases, with 10 bases of the junction left unmatched. The CDR3 is 15 residues long. Germline CDR1 and CDR2: LNHDA and SQIVND (reference sequence). The CDR3 here is CASNTGQGGTGELFF. CDR3 nucleotide sequence: TGTGCCAGCAATACAGGACAGGGCGGCACCGGGGAGCTGTTTTTT.

The chain is built from TRBV3-1 (or the pseudogene TRBV3-2) and TRBJ2-5; D is tentatively TRBD1 or TRBD2 (5 bases each). This CDR3 has 16 residues. The V gene's germline CDR1 is LGHDT and CDR2 YNNKEL (reference sequence). V lost 5 bases to trimming and J lost 2 bases, with 18 bases between them. Here the CDR3 reads CASSSGTQGSQETQYF. The CDR3 DNA follows: TGTGCCAGCAGCTCCGGGACCCAGGGCTCTCAAGAGACCCAGTACTTC.

Details on this clone: This sample also contains other DNA sequences that code for the same CDR3. J is TRBJ2-5 and V is TRBV18; no definite D call. Between the trimmed V and J ends, which lost 4 bases and 3 bases, there was a span of 3 bases. From germline, CDR1 is KGHSH and CDR2 LQKENI. The length of the CDR3 is 11 residues. CDR3 loop: CASSLEETQYF. The CDR3, as DNA: TGTGCCAGCTCACTCGAAGAGACCCAGTACTTC. The whole variable domain, remainder taken from reference TRBV18 and TRBJ2-5, is NAGVMQNPRHLVRRRGQEARLRCSPMKGHSHVYWYRQLPEEGLKFMVYLQKENIIDESGMPKERFSAEFPKEGPSILRIQQVVRGDSAAYFCASSLEETQYFGPGTRLLVL.

The CDR3: CASSPVPPQAGGLYSNQPQHF. CDR3 DNA sequence: TGTGCCAGCAGCCCCGTACCCCCTCAAGCAGGGGGCCTTTATAGCAATCAGCCCCAGCATTTT. This chain joins TRBV3-1 (or the pseudogene TRBV3-2) and TRBJ1-5; 8 bases are shared with TRBD1. CDR1 and CDR2 (germline): LGHDT, YNNKEL (reference sequence). J was trimmed by 0 bases and V by 4 bases; bases with no gene match: 20. This CDR3 comprises 21 residues.

This chain uses TRBV3-1 (or the pseudogene TRBV3-2) with TRBJ1-1, with D tentatively TRBD1 (6 bases). V was cut by 0 bases and J by 6 bases, with 17 bases left in between. Per the germline V gene, CDR1 is LGHDT and CDR2 is YNNKEL (reference sequence). The CDR3 loop spans 16 amino acids. The CDR3 nucleotides are TGTGCCAGCAGCCAAGAAGCAGGGGAGGGGGGAGCTGAAGCTTTCTTT. Translating gives CASSQEAGEGGAEAFF.

The chain links TRBV9 to TRBJ2-2; D unresolved. This CDR3 has 13 residues. The germline V and J ends were trimmed by 2 bases and 3 bases, with 5 bases remaining between them. The germline CDR1 and CDR2 sequences are SGDLS and YYNGEE. The CDR3 is CASSVDYTGELFF. CDR3 bases: TGTGCCAGCAGCGTCGACTACACCGGGGAGCTGTTTTTT.

This chain links TRBV6-5 with TRBJ1-4; 7 bases match TRBD1. This CDR3 is 15 amino acids long. The J segment lost 5 bases and the V segment lost 2 bases, leaving 5 bases of the junction unmatched. Germline CDR1 MNHEY, CDR2 SVGAGI. The CDR3 nucleotides are TGTGCCAGCAGTTACAGGGGGCGGGTAAATGAAAAACTGTTTTTT. Protein product: CASSYRGRVNEKLFF.

The J gene is TRBJ1-1, the V gene TRBV6-5; tentatively, D is TRBD1 (5 bases). This CDR3 region has 14 residues. Trimming shortened V by 8 bases and J by 4 bases, and 17 bases separated the two germline ends. The V gene's germline CDR1 is MNHEY and CDR2 SVGAGI. The CDR3 loop is CASGQEGRGTEAFF. CDR3 bases: TGTGCCAGCGGCCAAGAGGGAAGGGGCACTGAAGCTTTCTTT.